What follows is one TCR beta chain and its context. Antigen specificity is unknown. RNA transcripts served as the template for amplifying TCR beta CDR3 regions. An initial round of RT-PCR targeting the TCR CDR3 relied on the HTBI primer set. From the multiplex PCR reads, TCRdb called clonotypes with MiXCR, one entry per CDR3 protein. The table records nearly 600,000 distinct CDR3 sequences, approximately 15% of them present only once. The data originate from a study of T cells in Graves' hyperthyroidism and ophthalmopathy. Overall study: Blood was drawn when the patient was first diagnosed and still untreated. The study, taken as a whole, reports: Researchers report that a 13 V-J model separated ophthalmopathy from stable hyperthyroidism.

Used for diagnoses were clinical symptoms, serum thyroxine and TRAb, thyroid ultrasound and orbital computed tomography. Specimen: blood. This receptor was identified in a woman in her twenties or thirties with Graves' hyperthyroidism that later progressed to Graves' ophthalmopathy.

The CDR3 DNA reads TGCAGTGCTAGAAGTGACCATTTCTACGAGCAGTACTTC. Its translation: CSARSDHFYEQYF. The chain couples TRBV20-1 to TRBJ2-7; D unclear. Looked up from germline, CDR1 is DFQATT and CDR2 is SNEGSKA (reference sequence). The CDR3 loop spans 13 amino acids. The V end lost 2 bases, the J end lost 3 bases, and 11 bases lay between the germline ends.